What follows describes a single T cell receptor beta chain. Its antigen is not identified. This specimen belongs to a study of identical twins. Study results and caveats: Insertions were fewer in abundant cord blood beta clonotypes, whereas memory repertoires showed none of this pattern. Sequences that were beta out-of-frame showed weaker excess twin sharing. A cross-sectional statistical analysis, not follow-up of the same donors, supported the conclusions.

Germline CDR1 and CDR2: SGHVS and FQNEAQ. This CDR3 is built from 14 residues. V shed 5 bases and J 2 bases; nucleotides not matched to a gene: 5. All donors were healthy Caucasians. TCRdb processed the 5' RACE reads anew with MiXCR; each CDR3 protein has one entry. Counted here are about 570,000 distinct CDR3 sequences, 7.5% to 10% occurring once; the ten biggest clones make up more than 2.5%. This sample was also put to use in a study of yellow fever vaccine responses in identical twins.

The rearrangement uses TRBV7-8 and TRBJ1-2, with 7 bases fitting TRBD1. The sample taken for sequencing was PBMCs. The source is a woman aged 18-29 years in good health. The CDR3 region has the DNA TGTGCCAGCAGCGATACAGGGGCCAACTATGGCTACACCTTC. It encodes CASSDTGANYGYTF.